Following are 27 T cell receptor beta chains from one sample sequenced in a study of radiotherapy plus CTLA-4 blockade in lung cancer. Measured with immunoSEQ multiplex PCR; TCRdb has only the in-frame clones, and not every one. The sample shows about 98,000 clones, just over 85% of them seen only once. The sample here was peripheral blood, taken from a patient treated with radiotherapy plus ipilimumab. The receptor set was obtained from a human donor with non-small cell lung cancer that progressed on radiotherapy plus ipilimumab.

This chain connects TRBV9 to TRBJ2-3; possibly TRBD2 for D (6 bases). Germline V CDR1 and CDR2: SGDLS, YYNGEE. V gave up 2 bases and J gave up 4 bases, with 14 bases separating them. The CDR3 contains 15 residues. The CDR3 is CASSVTSSIADTQYF. Here the CDR3 DNA reads TGTGCCAGCAGCGTTACTAGCAGTATCGCAGATACGCAGTATTTT.

The chain employs TRBV7-9 and TRBJ1-1; D perhaps matches TRBD1 (5 bases). The CDR3 is 14 residues long. The germline V and J ends were trimmed by 3 bases and 4 bases, with 12 bases remaining between them. The germline V gene has CDR1 SEHNR and CDR2 FQNEAQ (reference sequence). The CDR3 DNA is TGTGCCAGCAGCTTGAGTGGCGGGGGCACTGAAGCTTTCTTT. Protein: CASSLSGGGTEAFF.

The gene calls are TRBV10-2 and TRBJ1-5; 8 bases line up with TRBD1. The CDR3 runs to 14 residues. Trimming at V came to 7 bases and at J to 4 bases, leaving 6 bases not matched to a gene. The germline gives CDR1 WSHSY, CDR2 SAAADI. The CDR3 protein is CASTQGAGNQPQHF. The CDR3 DNA reads as TGCGCCAGCACTCAGGGGGCTGGGAATCAGCCCCAGCATTTT.

Only a few counts were recorded for this clone. The chain's CDR3 is CASDDPTSYNEQFF. CDR3 nucleotides: TGTGCCAGCGACGACCCCACTTCCTACAATGAGCAGTTCTTC. V and J are TRBV7-9 and TRBJ2-1, with no clear D. Between the trimmed V and J ends, which lost 8 bases and 1 base, there was a span of 12 bases. This CDR3 spans 14 amino acids. Germline V gene sequence: CDR1 SEHNR, CDR2 FQNEAQ (reference sequence).

CDR3 loop: CASSLRGGPQETQYF. CDR3 DNA: TGTGCCAGCAGCTTACGAGGGGGGCCTCAAGAGACCCAGTACTTC. J is TRBJ2-5 and V is TRBV7-3; D tentatively reads TRBD1 or TRBD2 (6 bases each). Looked up from germline, CDR1 is SGHTA and CDR2 is FQGTGA. V lost 2 bases and J lost 2, with 12 bases in between. The CDR3 is 15 amino acids.

The chain employs TRBV9 and TRBJ2-3, with TRBD1 matching over 10 bases. V shed 6 bases, J shed 2 bases, and the junction held 6 bases outside the gene matches. Germline V gene data show CDR1 as SGDLS and CDR2 as YYNGEE. CDR3 length: 15 residues. CDR3 DNA: TGTGCCAGCACCCCGGGACAGGGGTACACAGATACGCAGTATTTT. Translating gives CASTPGQGYTDTQYF.

This sequence joins TRBV6-5 and TRBJ2-1; tentatively, D is TRBD2 (5 bases). The V end lost 8 bases, the J end lost 4 bases, and 12 bases lay between the germline ends. CDR3 size: 13 residues. In germline, CDR1 is MNHEY, CDR2 SVGAGI. CDR3 nucleotides: TGTGCCAGCTCCACAACTAGGTACAATGAGCAGTTCTTC. Protein product: CASSTTRYNEQFF.

J is TRBJ1-5 and V is TRBV7-9; 7 bases align to TRBD1. CDR3 length equals 16 residues. The V gene's germline CDR1 is SEHNR and CDR2 FQNEAQ (reference sequence). V shed 1 base, J shed 2 bases, and the junction held 5 bases outside the gene matches. In nucleotides, the CDR3 is TGTGCCAGCAGCTTAGGGACAGGCGGGGGCAATCAGCCCCAGCATTTT. This translates into CASSLGTGGGNQPQHF.

J is TRBJ2-7 and V is TRBV6-5; weak D call: TRBD2 (5 bases). Germline assignment: CDR1 MNHEY and CDR2 SVGAGI. V was clipped by 8 bases and J by 4 bases, with 21 bases between them. CDR3 length: 15 amino acids. The CDR3 DNA reads TGTGCCAGCTCTGAGGGTCCGCCAACCTTATACGAGCAGTACTTC. Translation: CASSEGPPTLYEQYF.

This clone was observed once. The chain carries TRBV5-1 and TRBJ2-7, with D maybe TRBD2 (6 bases). The germline V gene encodes CDR1 SGHRS and CDR2 YFSETQ. The CDR3 is made up of 15 amino acids. With 0 bases removed from V and 2 bases from J, the gap between germline ends came to 12 bases. CDR3 protein: CASSLAGTPAYEQYF. DNA for the CDR3: TGCGCCAGCAGCTTGGCGGGGACTCCAGCCTACGAGCAGTACTTC.

The genes are TRBV19 and TRBJ1-3; D call uncertain. Germline CDR1 and CDR2: LNHDA and SQIVND (reference sequence). V was pared by 7 bases and J by 4 bases, with 11 bases between. CDR3 length: 13 residues. CDR3 nucleotides: TGTGCCAGTAATCTAGTCGGGGGAAACACCATATATTTT. This codes for CASNLVGGNTIYF.

V is TRBV6-1 and J is TRBJ1-2; D remains ambiguous. Germline CDR1 is MNHNS and CDR2 is SASEGT. Trimming left V 7 bases short and J 4 bases short, with 10 bases between. The CDR3 sequence is 12 residues long. CDR3 coding DNA: TGTGCCAGCACCCCCGGGTCCTATGGCTACACCTTC. Amino acid sequence: CASTPGSYGYTF.

The rearrangement uses TRBV7-9 and TRBJ1-1, with D uncertain. The ends were cut back, 1 base at V and 3 bases at J, with 9 bases in the middle. The CDR3 is made up of 14 amino acids. CDR1 SEHNR and CDR2 FQNEAQ come from the germline V gene (reference sequence). The CDR3 loop reads CASSLDSGYTEAFF. CDR3 nucleotide sequence: TGTGCCAGCAGCTTAGATTCGGGGTACACTGAAGCTTTCTTT.

This rearrangement joins TRBV9 to TRBJ2-5, with TRBD2 matching over 8 bases. Germline CDR1 is SGDLS and CDR2 is YYNGEE. V lost 0 bases to trimming and J lost 2 bases; unmatched junction nucleotides: 15. This CDR3 is built from 19 residues. The CDR3 sequence: CASSVGGGLGGAPQETQYF. CDR3 nucleotide sequence: TGTGCCAGCAGCGTAGGCGGGGGGCTTGGCGGGGCCCCACAAGAGACCCAGTACTTC.

The gene calls are TRBV19 and TRBJ2-2; TRBD2 matches 12 bases. The CDR3 length is 16 residues. Germline trimming cut 4 bases from V and 5 bases from J; bases unmatched to any gene: 5. CDR1 is LNHDA, CDR2 SQIVND, per germline (reference sequence). The DNA for the CDR3 is TGTGCCAGTAGTACCAGGACTAGCGGGATGACCGGGGAGCTGTTTTTT. The encoded protein is CASSTRTSGMTGELFF.

The chain links TRBV5-8 to TRBJ2-1; D may correspond to TRBD1 or TRBD2 (5 bases each). This CDR3 has 14 amino acids. Trimming left V 6 bases short and J 4 bases short, with 14 bases between. Germline V gene data show CDR1 as SGHTS and CDR2 as YDEGEE. The CDR3 sequence is CASTVGRMYNEQFF. CDR3 nucleotide sequence: TGTGCCAGCACGGTGGGACGTATGTACAATGAGCAGTTCTTC. Full variable domain (missing parts from reference TRBV5-8 and TRBJ2-1): EAGVTQSPTHLIKTRGQQATLRCSPISGHTSVYWYQQALGLGLQFLLWYDEGEERNRGNFPPRFSGRQFPNYSSELNVNALELEDSALYLCASTVGRMYNEQFFGPGTRLTVL.

This clone showed up just a few times. This sequence joins TRBV5-1 and TRBJ2-3; D perhaps matches TRBD2 (6 bases). V lost 4 bases to trimming and J lost 3 bases, with 12 bases between them. This CDR3 spans 14 amino acids. The germline CDR1 and CDR2 sequences are SGHRS and YFSETQ. CDR3 sequence: CASSRGGVTDTQYF. The CDR3 region has the DNA TGCGCCAGCAGCCGCGGAGGGGTGACAGATACGCAGTATTTT.

The J gene is TRBJ2-2, the V gene TRBV5-1, with 7 bases identical to TRBD2. V trimming: 4 bases; J trimming: 6 bases; junction bases outside the gene matches: 9. Germline V gene sequence: CDR1 SGHRS, CDR2 YFSETQ. The CDR3 is 15 amino acids. CDR3 nucleotide sequence: TGCGCCAGCAGCCGAGCGCTCCGGGAGGCCGGGGAGCTGTTTTTT. It specifies CASSRALREAGELFF.

V and J are TRBV28 and TRBJ2-7; TRBD1 matches at 9 bases. CDR1 and CDR2 (germline): MDHEN, SYDVKM. V was clipped by 5 bases and J by 4 bases; unmatched bases: 9. The CDR3 spans 15 residues. The CDR3 region has the DNA TGTGCCAGCAGTGCCGGACAGGGGAATTGGTACGAGCAGTACTTC. Protein: CASSAGQGNWYEQYF.

The V call is TRBV29-1, the J call TRBJ1-1, with no clear D. Germline V lookup: CDR1 SQVTM, CDR2 ANQGSEA. Trimming stripped 7 bases from V and 8 bases from J, with 11 bases between. The CDR3 is 10 residues long. CDR3 bases: TGCAGCGGACTCACGGACGAAGCTTTCTTT. It is translated as CSGLTDEAFF.

The V and J genes are TRBV7-3 and TRBJ1-1; D gene uncertain. The ends were cut back, 2 bases at V and 0 bases at J, with 4 bases in the middle. Germline V CDR1 and CDR2: SGHTA, FQGTGA. The CDR3 length is 13 residues. The CDR3 DNA sequence: TGTGCCAGCAGCTTATTGATGAACACTGAAGCTTTCTTT. Protein: CASSLLMNTEAFF.

This chain links TRBV6-6 with TRBJ1-1; D is undetermined. The CDR3 runs 13 residues. Germline V CDR1 and CDR2: MNHNY, SVGAGI (reference sequence). V lost 4 bases, J lost 0 bases, and 6 bases lay in between. The CDR3 DNA reads as TGTGCCAGCAGTTTTCAGGTGAACACTGAAGCTTTCTTT. Its protein product is CASSFQVNTEAFF.

The chain couples TRBV6-1 to TRBJ2-3; tentative D call: TRBD1 (5 bases). V dropped 2 bases and J dropped 4 bases, with 16 bases sitting between them. Germline CDR1 reads MNHNS; CDR2 reads SASEGT. CDR3 length: 16 residues. CDR3 amino acids: CASSEQGIGWPDTQYF. DNA for the CDR3: TGTGCCAGCAGTGAACAGGGAATAGGGTGGCCAGATACGCAGTATTTT.

V is TRBV11-2 and J is TRBJ2-5, with D tentatively TRBD2 (5 bases). The germline CDR1 and CDR2 sequences are SGHAT and FQNNGV. The CDR3 sequence is 13 residues long. The V end was cut by 5 bases, the J end by 1 base, with 8 bases between. In DNA form, the CDR3 reads TGTGCCAGCAGCAATGAGGGCCAAGAGACCCAGTACTTC. Its protein is CASSNEGQETQYF.

V and J are TRBV29-1 and TRBJ1-1; 10 bases agree with TRBD1. V lost 6 bases, J lost 1 base, and 14 bases stayed unmatched. Germline CDR1 and CDR2: SQVTM and ANQGSEA. The CDR3 length is 17 residues. The CDR3 spells CSVAQETGGASNTEAFF. The CDR3 coding sequence is TGCAGCGTCGCACAGGAGACAGGGGGCGCCTCGAACACTGAAGCTTTCTTT. The whole variable domain, remainder taken from reference TRBV29-1 and TRBJ1-1, is SAVISQKPSRDICQRGTSLTIQCQVDSQVTMMFWYRQQPGQSLTLIATANQGSEATYESGFVIDKFPISRPNLTFSTLTVSNMSPEDSSIYLCSVAQETGGASNTEAFFGQGTRLTVV.

The chain combines TRBV4-1 with TRBJ2-7, with D possibly being TRBD1 or TRBD2 (5 bases each). The CDR3 is 14 residues long. Germline CDR1 reads MGHRA; CDR2 reads YSYEKL. Trimming removed 1 base at V and 6 bases at J, with 13 bases between. The CDR3 nucleotides are TGCGCCAGCAGCCAAGCCCGGGACCGGGGCGAGCAGTACTTC. It codes for CASSQARDRGEQYF.

The chain recombines TRBV7-6 with TRBJ2-1; D is perhaps TRBD1 (6 bases). Trimming removed 1 base at V and 4 bases at J, with 11 bases between. Germline V CDR1 and CDR2: SGHVS, FNYEAQ. This CDR3 has 15 residues. The CDR3 protein is CASSLVGQTYNEQFF. The DNA of the CDR3 is TGTGCCAGCAGCTTAGTAGGACAGACTTACAATGAGCAGTTCTTC.